Below, 5 T cell receptor beta chains from the same sample are listed, as sequenced in a study of cytomegalovirus exposure and HLA in healthy donors. 60 Vbeta and 13 Jbeta primers were used in PCR. Sequencing used immunoSEQ multiplex PCR; TCRdb keeps in-frame clones, though not all of them. Of about 140,000 clones listed, roughly 79% are singletons. Material: PBMCs. These receptors originate from a woman aged 40 to 50 in good health and CMV-seronegative.

This clone was seen a handful of times. The V and J genes are TRBV6-1 and TRBJ2-7; 8 bases line up with TRBD2. Looked up from germline, CDR1 is MNHNS and CDR2 is SASEGT. The CDR3 sequence is 16 residues long. With V trimmed by 4 bases and J by 0 bases, 8 bases remained unmatched. CDR3 in amino acids: CASSAPPSGYSYEQYF. The CDR3 nucleotides are TGTGCCAGCAGTGCCCCGCCTAGCGGGTACTCCTACGAGCAGTACTTC.

This sequence joins TRBV6-6 and TRBJ2-3; 7 bases line up with TRBD1. Germline V gene data show CDR1 as MNHNY and CDR2 as SVGAGI (reference sequence). The CDR3 extends over 15 amino acids. V was clipped by 6 bases and J by 2 bases; unmatched bases: 8. CDR3 amino acids: CASRATGPATDTQYF. Written as DNA, the CDR3 is TGTGCCAGCAGAGCGACAGGGCCTGCCACAGATACGCAGTATTTT.

This chain links TRBV7-8 with TRBJ1-2, with D perhaps matching TRBD1 (5 bases). V dropped 5 bases and J dropped 5 bases, with 15 bases sitting between them. The CDR3 totals 14 residues. CDR1 and CDR2 (germline): SGHVS, FQNEAQ. CDR3 coding DNA: TGTGCCAGCAGCACTCAGGGAGGAGGATATGGCTACACCTTC. It codes for CASSTQGGGYGYTF.

The V gene is TRBV28, the J gene TRBJ1-4; D gene uncertain. Germline assignment: CDR1 MDHEN and CDR2 SYDVKM. The ends were cut back, 7 bases at V and 5 bases at J, with 8 bases in the middle. The CDR3 is 12 residues long. CDR3 loop: CASMWQNEKLFF. The DNA of the CDR3 is TGTGCCAGCATGTGGCAAAATGAAAAACTGTTTTTT.

This rearrangement joins TRBV15 to TRBJ2-7; a weak D match, TRBD2 (6 bases). The germline V and J ends were trimmed by 0 bases and 4 bases, with 13 bases remaining between them. Germline CDR1 is LNHNV and CDR2 is YYDKDF (reference sequence). This CDR3 comprises 15 residues. CDR3 residues: CATSRDLAKIYEQYF. The DNA of the CDR3 is TGTGCCACCAGCAGAGATCTAGCGAAAATTTACGAGCAGTACTTC.